The text below deals with one T cell receptor beta chain. Its antigen is unknown. Combining a sample-barcoded 5' primer with a J-beta primer mix, a second PCR ran for 7 to 11 cycles. MiXCR was run by TCRdb on the 5' RACE reads, yielding one entry per CDR3 protein. The table records 500,000 to 650,000 distinct CDR3 sequences, around a quarter of them present only once. The sample belongs to a study of blood T cells in healthy people across ages. Findings of the study overall: A greater number of naive CD4+ cells and higher diversity distinguished long-lived donors from aged donors.

CDR1 is DFQATT and CDR2 is SNEGSKA in the germline V gene (reference sequence). V dropped 3 bases and J dropped 6 bases, with 15 bases sitting between them. The length of the CDR3 is 14 residues. The data also belong to a second study, concerning T cells of mothers and their children. This second study notes: Each mother gave over 8.5 million TCR beta CDR3 reads; each child, several million. Unrelated mother-child pairs always had slightly, but never significantly, lower normalized overlap than related pairs.

The sequence was obtained from a boy younger than 10 in good health. This sequence joins TRBV20-1 and TRBJ2-1; D perhaps matches TRBD2 (5 bases). Sequenced: blood. The CDR3, as DNA: TGCAGTGCTAGTGTTCTGTCGGCGGGCAATGAGCAGTTCTTC. Translating it yields CSASVLSAGNEQFF.